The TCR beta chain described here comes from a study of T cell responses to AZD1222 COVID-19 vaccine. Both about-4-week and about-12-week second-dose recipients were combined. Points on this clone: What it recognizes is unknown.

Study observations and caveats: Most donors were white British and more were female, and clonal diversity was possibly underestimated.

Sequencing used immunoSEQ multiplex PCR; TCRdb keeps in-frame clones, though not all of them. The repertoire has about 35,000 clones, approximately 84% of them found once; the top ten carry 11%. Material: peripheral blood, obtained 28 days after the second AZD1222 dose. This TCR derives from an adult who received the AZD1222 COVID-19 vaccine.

The DNA of the CDR3 is TGTGCCATCAGTGAGTCCCTAGCGGGGCGGGAGACCCAGTACTTC. Residues: CAISESLAGRETQYF. V is TRBV10-3 and J is TRBJ2-5; 9 bases are shared with TRBD2. The CDR3 contains 15 residues. Germline V CDR1 and CDR2: ENHRY, SYGVKD. After removal of 0 bases from V and 5 bases from J, the junction contained 4 bases not matched to a gene.